What follows are 21 T cell receptor beta chains derived from one specimen sequenced in a study of T cells in Graves' hyperthyroidism and ophthalmopathy. Researchers took RNA transcripts and amplified the TCR beta CDR3 regions from them. The HTBI primer set served for first-round RT-PCR of the TCR CDR3. A single record per CDR3 protein comes from TCRdb applying MiXCR to the multiplex PCR reads. The sample lists almost 350,000 distinct CDR3 sequences, about a sixth occurring once. Material for sequencing was blood. The receptor source for this set is a woman in her forties with Graves' ophthalmopathy.

This clonotype was seen repeatedly, ten times or more. The chain is built from TRBV20-1 and TRBJ2-7, with 9 bases fitting TRBD2. The CDR3 has 13 amino acids. Germline V CDR1 and CDR2: DFQATT, SNEGSKA (reference sequence). Unmatched junction bases numbered 6, after V lost 3 bases and J lost 6 bases. For the CDR3, the DNA is TGCAGTGCTAGTGCGGGAGGGCGTCCCGAGCAGTACTTC. This translates into CSASAGGRPEQYF.

This clonotype was detected many times. The chain recombines TRBV5-1 with TRBJ2-7; D remains ambiguous. Per germline, CDR1 SGHRS and CDR2 YFSETQ. Trimming cost V 0 bases and J 3 bases, with 7 bases left between them. The CDR3 is 13 residues long. The CDR3 coding sequence is TGCGCCAGCAGCTTGGCGGCCGGCTACGAGCAGTACTTC. It yields the protein CASSLAAGYEQYF. Full variable domain (outside the CDR3, taken from reference TRBV5-1 and TRBJ2-7): KAGVTQTPRYLIKTRGQQVTLSCSPISGHRSVSWYQQTPGQGLQFLFEYFSETQRNKGNFPGRFSGRQFSNSRSEMNVSTLELGDSALYLCASSLAAGYEQYFGPGTRLTVT.

A few counts support this clonotype. The rearrangement links TRBV12-3 or TRBV12-4 to TRBJ1-1, with no clear D. The CDR3 runs 12 residues. Trimming removed 2 bases at V and 7 bases at J, with 8 bases between. DNA of the CDR3: TGTGCCAGCAGTTTAAGGAGAGTTGAAGCTTTCTTT. Amino acid sequence: CASSLRRVEAFF.

V and J are TRBV30 and TRBJ1-5; TRBD1 is a possible D gene (5 bases). The CDR3 length is 15 residues. The ends were cut back, 3 bases at V and 3 bases at J, with 15 bases in the middle. Germline V lookup: CDR1 GTSNPN, CDR2 SVGIG (reference sequence). CDR3 protein: CAWRMKGPLNQPQHF. The CDR3 region has the DNA TGTGCCTGGAGGATGAAGGGGCCCCTCAATCAGCCCCAGCATTTT.

This clonotype was observed at least ten times. The V gene is TRBV11-2, the J gene TRBJ2-5, with D unclear. CDR1 and CDR2 (germline): SGHAT, FQNNGV. V was pared by 0 bases and J by 5 bases, with 10 bases between. There are 14 residues in the CDR3. Written as DNA, the CDR3 is TGTGCCAGCAGCTTAGATTTGGTGCAGGAGACCCAGTACTTC. As protein: CASSLDLVQETQYF. The whole variable domain, filled in from reference TRBV11-2 and TRBJ2-5, reads EAGVAQSPRYKIIEKRQSVAFWCNPISGHATLYWYQQILGQGPKLLIQFQNNGVVDDSQLPKDRFSAERLKGVDSTLKIQPAKLEDSAVYLCASSLDLVQETQYFGPGTRLLVL.

This clonotype has at least ten counts. The rearrangement links TRBV2 to TRBJ2-7, with D perhaps TRBD2 (6 bases). CDR3 length: 16 residues. CDR1 is SNHLY and CDR2 is FYNNEI in the germline V gene. Trimming took 6 bases from V and 0 from J, leaving 18 bases between them. CDR3 region: CASREISGPSSYEQYF. The CDR3 region has the DNA TGTGCCAGCAGAGAAATTAGCGGACCAAGCTCCTACGAGCAGTACTTC. The full variable domain, completed using reference TRBV2 and TRBJ2-7, is EPEVTQTPSHQVTQMGQEVILRCVPISNHLYFYWYRQILGQKVEFLVSFYNNEISEKSEIFDDQFSVERPDGSNFTLKIRSTKLEDSAMYFCASREISGPSSYEQYFGPGTRLTVT.

This clonotype was observed many times. J is TRBJ1-1 and V is TRBV5-1; D remains unclear. Per the germline V gene, CDR1 is SGHRS and CDR2 is YFSETQ. V was cut by 1 base and J by 4 bases, with 11 bases left in between. The CDR3 has 14 amino acids. CDR3 protein: CASSLSGVRTEAFF. The CDR3 coding sequence is TGCGCCAGCAGCTTGTCTGGTGTACGCACTGAAGCTTTCTTT.

This clonotype has ten or more counts. J is TRBJ1-1 and V is TRBV19, with D unclear. CDR1 LNHDA and CDR2 SQIVND come from the germline V gene (reference sequence). There are 11 residues in the CDR3. With 6 bases removed from V and 9 bases from J, the gap between germline ends came to 11 bases. CDR3 coding DNA: TGTGCCAGTAGCGCAGGAGTAAAAGCTTTCTTT. Translation: CASSAGVKAFF.

At least ten counts were recorded for this clonotype. The J gene is TRBJ2-5, the V gene TRBV5-1; D is perhaps TRBD2 (5 bases). Germline assignment: CDR1 SGHRS and CDR2 YFSETQ. V gave up 4 bases and J gave up 3 bases, with 10 bases separating them. The CDR3 extends over 13 amino acids. This CDR3 is CASSKGLKETQYF. In DNA form, the CDR3 reads TGCGCCAGCAGCAAAGGACTTAAAGAGACCCAGTACTTC.

The sample holds many counts of this clonotype. V gene TRBV7-8 combines with J gene TRBJ2-2, with D possibly TRBD1 on 6 matching bases. The CDR3 spans 16 residues. CDR1 is SGHVS, CDR2 FQNEAQ, per germline. The V gene lost 2 bases and the J gene lost 2 bases, with 12 bases spanning the gap. CDR3 amino acids: CASSLNRVDNTGELFF. CDR3 DNA: TGTGCCAGCAGCTTAAACAGGGTCGATAACACCGGGGAGCTGTTTTTT.

The genes are TRBV20-1 and TRBJ1-1; D is possibly TRBD1 (6 bases). Trimming took off 3 bases at V and 4 bases at J, with 15 bases between the two ends. Germline V gives CDR1 DFQATT, CDR2 SNEGSKA (reference sequence). The CDR3 loop spans 14 amino acids. The CDR3 DNA follows: TGCAGTGCTAGTCCCGGGGGGCCGACCACTGAAGCTTTCTTT. It yields the protein CSASPGGPTTEAFF.

There are many counts of this clonotype. The DNA for the CDR3 is TGCAGCGTTGAAAACAGCTACTCCTACGAGCAGTACTTC. Residues: CSVENSYSYEQYF. The V gene is TRBV29-1, the J gene TRBJ2-7; D remains ambiguous. The V and J ends lost 2 bases and 0 bases respectively, with 8 bases between them. This CDR3 comprises 13 residues. Germline CDR1 is SQVTM and CDR2 is ANQGSEA.

The chain employs TRBV20-1 and TRBJ1-5, with TRBD1 identical over 9 bases. This CDR3 spans 15 amino acids. Germline V gives CDR1 DFQATT, CDR2 SNEGSKA (reference sequence). After removal of 4 bases from V and 3 bases from J, the junction contained 7 bases not matched to a gene. CDR3 residues: CSAIQGAGDNQPQHF. For the CDR3, the DNA is TGCAGTGCTATACAGGGGGCTGGGGACAATCAGCCCCAGCATTTT.

Ten or more counts support this clonotype. The chain couples TRBV12-3 or TRBV12-4 to TRBJ2-2; possible D gene TRBD1, 5 bases. V lost 8 bases and J lost 4, with 11 bases in between. CDR3 size: 13 residues. The CDR3 region is CASRTYGTGELFF. For the CDR3, the DNA is TGTGCCAGCCGGACATATGGCACCGGGGAGCTGTTTTTT.

The chain links TRBV29-1 to TRBJ2-5; 14 positions match TRBD2. Germline CDR1 reads SQVTM; CDR2 reads ANQGSEA. There are 17 residues in the CDR3. Trimming at V came to 6 bases and at J to 5 bases, leaving 14 bases not matched to a gene. In nucleotides, the CDR3 is TGCAGCGTCCTAGGGACTAGCGGGAGTGGAGGTCGGGAGACCCAGTACTTC. This translates into CSVLGTSGSGGRETQYF.

This clonotype was seen at least ten times. This chain joins TRBV29-1 and TRBJ2-7, with D possibly being TRBD1 (6 bases). CDR1 and CDR2 from the germline V gene are SQVTM and ANQGSEA. Trimming removed 7 bases at V and 2 bases at J, with 15 bases between. This CDR3 has 13 amino acids. The CDR3: CSAVTGLPYEQYF. The DNA for the CDR3 is TGCAGCGCCGTTACAGGGTTGCCCTACGAGCAGTACTTC.

V is TRBV7-2 and J is TRBJ2-7; the D gene could be TRBD1 or TRBD2 (5 bases each). Germline CDR1 and CDR2: SGHTA and FQGNSA. The CDR3 sequence is 17 residues long. V dropped 0 bases and J dropped 0 bases, with 15 bases sitting between them. The CDR3 loop is CASSLAPGRLSSYEQYF. The DNA of the CDR3 is TGTGCCAGCAGCTTAGCCCCGGGACGCCTAAGCTCCTACGAGCAGTACTTC.

This clonotype showed up many times. A much more abundant neighbour one base away suggests this may be a read error. The chain carries TRBV6-5 and TRBJ1-2; maybe TRBD1 (6 bases). The germline gives CDR1 MNHEY, CDR2 SVGAGI. The CDR3 runs to 13 residues. Trimming took off 5 bases at V and 2 bases at J, with 9 bases between the two ends. In DNA, the CDR3 is TGTGCCAGCAGTCGGGACAAAAACTATGGCTACACCTTC. Translating it yields CASSRDKNYGYTF.

This clonotype was seen many times. V is TRBV24-1 and J is TRBJ1-5; D uncertain. This CDR3 has 12 amino acids. Germline V gene data show CDR1 as KGHDR and CDR2 as SFDVKD. V lost 4 bases and J lost 1, with 1 base in between. CDR3 in DNA: TGTGCCACCAGTGAAAGCAATCAGCCCCAGCATTTT. Encoded protein: CATSESNQPQHF.

This sequence joins TRBV7-9 and TRBJ2-5, with a weak D call TRBD1 (6 bases). Germline V CDR1 and CDR2: SEHNR, FQNEAQ (reference sequence). V dropped 4 bases and J dropped 5 bases, with 11 bases sitting between them. CDR3 length: 13 residues. The CDR3 nucleotides read TGTGCCAGCAGCTCGTACAGGGTTGAGACCCAGTACTTC. Translation: CASSSYRVETQYF.

Note on this clonotype: Its ends do not fully match the called genes, so a read error is possible. V and J are TRBV5-5 and TRBJ2-7, with a tentative D call TRBD2 (6 bases). CDR3 size: 15 residues. Germline V gene lookup returns CDR1 SGHKS and CDR2 YYEKEE (reference sequence). The CDR3 here is CASSYQSGVPYEQYF. DNA of the CDR3: TGCGCCAGCAGCTACCAGTCGGGGGTTCCCTACGAGCAGTACTTC.